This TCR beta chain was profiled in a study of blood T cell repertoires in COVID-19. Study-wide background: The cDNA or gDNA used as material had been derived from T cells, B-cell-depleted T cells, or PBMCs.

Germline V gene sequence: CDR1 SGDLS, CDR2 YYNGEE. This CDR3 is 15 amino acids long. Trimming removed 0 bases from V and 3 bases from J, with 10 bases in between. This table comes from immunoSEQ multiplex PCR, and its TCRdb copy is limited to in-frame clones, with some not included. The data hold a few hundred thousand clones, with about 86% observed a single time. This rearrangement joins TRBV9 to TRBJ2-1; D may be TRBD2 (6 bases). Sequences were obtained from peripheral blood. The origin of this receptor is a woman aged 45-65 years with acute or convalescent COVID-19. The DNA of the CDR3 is TGTGCCAGCAGCGTAGCGGGGACTTTCTACAATGAGCAGTTCTTC. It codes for CASSVAGTFYNEQFF.